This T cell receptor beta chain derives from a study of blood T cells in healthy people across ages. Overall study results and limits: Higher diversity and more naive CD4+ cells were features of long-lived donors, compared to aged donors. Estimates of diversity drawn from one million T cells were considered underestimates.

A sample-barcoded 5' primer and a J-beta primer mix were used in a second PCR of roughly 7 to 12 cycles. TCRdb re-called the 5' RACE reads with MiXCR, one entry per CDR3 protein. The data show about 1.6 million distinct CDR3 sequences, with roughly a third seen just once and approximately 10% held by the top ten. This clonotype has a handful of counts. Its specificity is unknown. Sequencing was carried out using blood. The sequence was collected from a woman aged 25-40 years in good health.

In nucleotides, the CDR3 is TGTGCCAGCAGCCGGGACAGGGGAGGTTCGGCCAAAAACATTCAGTACTTC. Translation gives CASSRDRGGSAKNIQYF. This chain links TRBV9 with TRBJ2-4, with 10 bases identical to TRBD1. The ends lost 4 bases at V and 1 base at J; junction bases unmatched: 8. The CDR3 covers 17 residues. Looked up from germline, CDR1 is SGDLS and CDR2 is YYNGEE.